This T cell receptor (beta chain) originates from a study of blood T cell repertoires in COVID-19. Source study methods: From reference gene primer amplification, estimates of nucleated cell counts were derived. Profiling relied on immunoSEQ multiplex PCR, and the TCRdb table lists in-frame clones only, not all of them. Clone size and the V and J calls come from that table; the DNA yielded D and trimming. The table lists approximately 250,000 clones, approximately 86% of them singletons, with about 1% in the top ten. Cohort assignment relied on participant-reported clinical history. Symptom resolution, clearance, or two negative PCRs marked donors in Cohort 3 as recovered. The CDR3 sequence is 15 residues long. V was trimmed by 0 bases and J by 0 bases, leaving 7 bases between them. Germline V gene sequence: CDR1 SGHRS, CDR2 YFSETQ.

This TCR was recovered from a young woman who had recovered from COVID-19. The rearrangement uses TRBV5-1 and TRBJ1-3; unclear D gene. What was sequenced was PBMCs or T cells enriched from blood (not recorded which). The CDR3, as DNA: TGCGCCAGCAGCTTGGCAGTCAGCTCTGGAAACACCATATATTTT. Translation: CASSLAVSSGNTIYF.